This T cell receptor beta chain came from a study of blood T cell repertoires in COVID-19. Clinical histories supplied by participants themselves formed the basis of cohort assignment. CDR1 is SGHNT, CDR2 YYREEE, per germline (reference sequence). V trimming: 4 bases; J trimming: 4 bases; junction bases outside the gene matches: 10. CDR3 length equals 16 residues. Produced via immunoSEQ multiplex PCR; TCRdb's table is partial and in-frame only. The sample contains roughly 200,000 clones, 86% of which appear only once. Sequencing input: PBMCs or T cells enriched from blood (not recorded which). This clonotype originated in a woman aged 40-49 years in a cohort exposed to, infected with or recovered from COVID-19 (not recorded which). This chain joins TRBV5-4 and TRBJ2-3, with 9 bases identical to TRBD2. The CDR3 region is CASSTRGTSIADTQYF. As DNA, the CDR3 is TGTGCCAGCAGCACTCGCGGGACTAGCATAGCAGATACGCAGTATTTT.